Listed below are T cell receptor beta chains from one sample, sequenced in a study of blood T cell repertoires in COVID-19. TCRdb keeps only in-frame clones here, not all; method: immunoSEQ multiplex PCR. The repertoire has some 430,000 clones, roughly 87% of them found once; the top ten carry about 0.63%. The sequenced material came from PBMCs or T cells enriched from blood (not recorded which). These receptors were taken from a man between 18 and 29 years old who had recovered from COVID-19. Both conserved end residues are part of each CDR3. D genes are given only for firm matches. A clone size is listed for some rows: how often the clone was seen (once, few, many), or a class if it is expanded.

v_call: TRBV6-4; d_call: TRBD1; clone_size: .; j_call: TRBJ1-1; cdr3_nt: TGTGCCAGCAGTCGGGACAGGGAAGGTGAAGCTTTCTTT; cdr3_aa: CASSRDREGEAFF
v_call: TRBV28; d_call: .; clone_size: .; j_call: TRBJ2-7; cdr3_nt: TGTGCCAGCAGCACAACCCGGGGAAGATCCTACGAGCAGTACTTC; cdr3_aa: CASSTTRGRSYEQYF
v_call: TRBV15; d_call: TRBD1; clone_size: .; j_call: TRBJ2-7; cdr3_nt: TGTGCCACCAGCCGGACAGGGAACGAGCAGTACTTC; cdr3_aa: CATSRTGNEQYF
v_call: TRBV10-3; d_call: TRBD2; clone_size: .; j_call: TRBJ2-7; cdr3_nt: TGTGCCATCAGGGGGTCGACTAGCGGGAACTACGAGCAGTACTTC; cdr3_aa: CAIRGSTSGNYEQYF
v_call: TRBV2; d_call: TRBD1; clone_size: .; j_call: TRBJ2-7; cdr3_nt: TGTGCCAGCAGCCAGGACAGGTGGGACTACGAGCAGTACTTC; cdr3_aa: CASSQDRWDYEQYF
v_call: TRBV29-1; d_call: TRBD2; clone_size: .; j_call: TRBJ2-1; cdr3_nt: TGCAGCGTTGAGTTGCGGGAGGGCTCGACCTACAATGAGCAGTTCTTC; cdr3_aa: CSVELREGSTYNEQFF
v_call: TRBV4-1; d_call: TRBD2; clone_size: .; j_call: TRBJ2-3; cdr3_nt: TGCGCCAGCAGCCAAGGGACCCTGGCTAGCGGGATGGGAGATACGCAGTATTTT; cdr3_aa: CASSQGTLASGMGDTQYF
v_call: TRBV9; d_call: TRBD1; clone_size: once; j_call: TRBJ1-2; cdr3_nt: TGTGCCAGCAGCAACCGGGACAGATACTATGGCTACACCTTC; cdr3_aa: CASSNRDRYYGYTF
v_call: TRBV3-1/TRBV3-2; d_call: .; clone_size: .; j_call: TRBJ1-1; cdr3_nt: TGTGCCAGCAGCCCCTCGGGCACTGAAGCTTTCTTT; cdr3_aa: CASSPSGTEAFF
v_call: TRBV29-1; d_call: .; clone_size: .; j_call: TRBJ1-2; cdr3_nt: TGCAGCGTTGAAATAGCGGGTTTCTATGGCTACACCTTC; cdr3_aa: CSVEIAGFYGYTF
v_call: TRBV9; d_call: .; clone_size: .; j_call: TRBJ2-1; cdr3_nt: TGTGCCAGCAGCGTAGCAGGGGTGGGTTACAATGAGCAGTTCTTC; cdr3_aa: CASSVAGVGYNEQFF
v_call: TRBV28; d_call: .; clone_size: .; j_call: TRBJ1-2; cdr3_nt: TGTGCCAGCAGTGGACAGAAATATGGCTACACCTTC; cdr3_aa: CASSGQKYGYTF
v_call: TRBV5-1; d_call: .; clone_size: .; j_call: TRBJ1-1; cdr3_nt: TGCGCCAGCAGCTTGTTGGGGGCTCGAACTGAAGCTTTCTTT; cdr3_aa: CASSLLGARTEAFF
v_call: TRBV2; d_call: TRBD2; clone_size: .; j_call: TRBJ2-7; cdr3_nt: TGTGCCAGCACAAAAACACTAGCGGGGGGGTACGAGCAGTACTTC; cdr3_aa: CASTKTLAGGYEQYF
v_call: TRBV7-3; d_call: TRBD1; clone_size: .; j_call: TRBJ1-1; cdr3_nt: TGTGCCAGCAGCTATAAACCGGGACAGGGGTCTGAAGCTTTCTTT; cdr3_aa: CASSYKPGQGSEAFF
v_call: TRBV2; d_call: TRBD2; clone_size: .; j_call: TRBJ2-7; cdr3_nt: TGTGCCAGCAGTGATCTAGCGGGGGCCACCTACGAGCAGTACTTC; cdr3_aa: CASSDLAGATYEQYF